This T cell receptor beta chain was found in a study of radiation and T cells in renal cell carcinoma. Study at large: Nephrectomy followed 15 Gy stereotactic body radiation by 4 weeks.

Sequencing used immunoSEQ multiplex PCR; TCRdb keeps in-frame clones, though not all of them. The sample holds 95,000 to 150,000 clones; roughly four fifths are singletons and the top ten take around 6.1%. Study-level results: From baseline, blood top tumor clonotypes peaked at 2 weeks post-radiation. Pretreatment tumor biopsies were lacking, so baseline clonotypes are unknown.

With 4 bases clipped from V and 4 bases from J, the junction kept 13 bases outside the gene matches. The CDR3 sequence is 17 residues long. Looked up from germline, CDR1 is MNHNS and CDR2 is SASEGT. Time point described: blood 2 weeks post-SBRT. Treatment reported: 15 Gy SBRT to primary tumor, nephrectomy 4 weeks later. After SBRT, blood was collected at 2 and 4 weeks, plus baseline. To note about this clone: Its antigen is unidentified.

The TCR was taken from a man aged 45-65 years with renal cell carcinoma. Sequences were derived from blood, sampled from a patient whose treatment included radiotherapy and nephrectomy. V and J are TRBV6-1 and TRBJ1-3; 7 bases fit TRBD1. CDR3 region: CASSVLSDRVSGNTIYF. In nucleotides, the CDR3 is TGTGCCAGCAGTGTCCTGTCCGACAGGGTATCAGGAAACACCATATATTTT.